This is a list of T cell receptor beta chains from one sample in a study of blood T cell repertoires in COVID-19. Clones were sequenced by immunoSEQ multiplex PCR, and TCRdb holds only the in-frame ones, with some missing. Of under 200,000 clones in the sample, 70% to 80% were seen once. Sequencing used peripheral blood. These receptors originate from a woman in her 40s with COVID-19, enrolled during active disease. CDR3s include the opening cysteine and the closing phenylalanine or tryptophan. D genes are given only for firm matches. Clone size is given for some rows only: seen once, a few or many times, or a class if the clone is expanded.

TRBJ1-5 . . TRBV3-1/TRBV3-2 TGTGCCAGCAGCCCCCTTTCTAGCAATCAGCCCCAGCATTTT CASSPLSSNQPQHF
TRBJ2-7 . TRBD2 TRBV18 TGTGCCAGCTCACCTCGGACTAGCGGGGGGGCCCGAACCTACGAGCAGTACTTC CASSPRTSGGARTYEQYF
TRBJ2-3 . TRBD1 TRBV5-1 TGCGCCAGCAGCTTGGGGGGGACAGTCACAGATACGCAGTATTTT CASSLGGTVTDTQYF
TRBJ1-1 . . TRBV5-4 TGTGCCAGCAGCGCCCAGCTGGAGAGGGATGAAGCTTTCTTT CASSAQLERDEAFF
TRBJ2-2 . . TRBV9 TGTGCCAGCAGCGTTATCACCGGGGAGCTGTTTTTT CASSVITGELFF
TRBJ2-7 . . TRBV4-1 TGCGCCAGCAGCCAGGAGGGGCAGGGCTCCTACGAGCAGTACTTC CASSQEGQGSYEQYF
TRBJ2-5 . . TRBV19 TGTGCCAGTAGCCCCGACGCGGGCAGGACCCAGTACTTC CASSPDAGRTQYF
TRBJ2-7 . TRBD2 TRBV2 TGTGCCAGCACCCTGAATCCAGCGGGGAACTACGAGCAGTACTTC CASTLNPAGNYEQYF
TRBJ2-3 once . TRBV6-4 TGTGCCAGCAGTGAACAAGGGGGAGATACGCAGTATTTT CASSEQGGDTQYF
TRBJ1-2 . . TRBV19 TGTGCCAGTAGAGGGGACAAGGGGGATTTGGACTATGGCTACACCTTC CASRGDKGDLDYGYTF
TRBJ2-3 . . TRBV27 TGTGCCAGCAGTTCCCGACAAGGGGGGGACGCAGATACGCAGTATTTT CASSSRQGGDADTQYF
TRBJ2-1 . . TRBV24-1 TGTGCCACCAGTGACGGGGGACCGCGGGTGTTCTTC CATSDGGPRVFF
TRBJ2-6 . . TRBV27 TGTGCCAGCAGTTCCCGAGGAACCCTGTCCTCTGGGGCCAACGTCCTGACTTTC CASSSRGTLSSGANVLTF
TRBJ1-2 . TRBD1 TRBV5-1 TGCGCCAGCAGCTTGGCGGGACAGGGGGCCGGAGTGGAATATGGCTACACCTTC CASSLAGQGAGVEYGYTF
TRBJ2-3 . TRBD1 TRBV5-6 TGTGCCAGCAGCTGGAACAGGGGGCGCACAGATACGCAGTATTTT CASSWNRGRTDTQYF
TRBJ2-1 . . TRBV30 TGTGCCTGGATCGTACAGGGTGGCAATGAGCAGTTCTTC CAWIVQGGNEQFF
TRBJ1-1 once . TRBV19 TGTGCCAGTAGTATAGCCCGGGGTTCCACTGAAGCTTTCTTT CASSIARGSTEAFF
TRBJ1-5 . . TRBV19 TGTGCCAGTAGTATCGGTCCAGGGGAGAGGAATCAGCCCCAGCATTTT CASSIGPGERNQPQHF
TRBJ1-5 . . TRBV4-3 TGCGCCAGCAGCCAAGACGGACTGCGCAATCAGCCCCAGCATTTT CASSQDGLRNQPQHF
TRBJ2-2 . . TRBV7-9 TGTGCCAGCAGCTTAGCAGGGGTTGAGAACACCGGGGAGCTGTTTTTT CASSLAGVENTGELFF
TRBJ1-2 . TRBD1 TRBV5-1 TGCGCCAGCAGCTATTACCGGGACAGAAGTTTTGGTCTTAACTATGGCTACACCTTC CASSYYRDRSFGLNYGYTF
TRBJ2-7 . . TRBV4-1 TGCGCCAGCAGCCCAGTGGCAGGGTCCATTACCTACGAGCAGTACTTC CASSPVAGSITYEQYF
TRBJ2-1 . TRBD1 TRBV4-2 TGTGCCAGCCGGGGACCCCTCGGGACAGCTTACAATGAGCAGTTCTTC CASRGPLGTAYNEQFF
TRBJ2-1 once TRBD2 TRBV2 TGTGCCAGCAGGGGACTAGCGGATTACAATGAGCAGTTCTTC CASRGLADYNEQFF
TRBJ1-5 . . TRBV7-6 TGTGCCAGCAGCCCCCAGTTCGGGACTCTCGGGCAGCCCCAGCATTTT CASSPQFGTLGQPQHF
TRBJ2-6 . TRBD1 TRBV5-1 TGCGCCAGCAGCTTCGGACAGGCTGGGGCCAACGTCCTGACTTTC CASSFGQAGANVLTF
TRBJ1-2 few . TRBV7-8 TGTGCCAGCAGCTTATATCCCCGACAGACCGATGGCTACACCTTC CASSLYPRQTDGYTF
TRBJ1-1 . . TRBV9 TGTGCCAGCAGCCCCCGGGCCGTGGGGGCGAACACTGAAGCTTTCTTT CASSPRAVGANTEAFF
TRBJ2-5 few TRBD2 TRBV30 TGTGCCTGGACTAGCGGGGGGGCAGAGACCCAGTACTTC CAWTSGGAETQYF
TRBJ2-2 once TRBD1 TRBV10-3 TGTGCCAGCGGAGACAGGGTGAACACCGGGGAGCTGTTTTTT CASGDRVNTGELFF
TRBJ2-3 . . TRBV15 TGTGCCACCAGCAGAGGTGGCAGGGGCCGCACAGATACGCAGTATTTT CATSRGGRGRTDTQYF
TRBJ1-5 few . TRBV7-2 TGTGCCAGCAGCTTTGCTAGGCAGGGGCCTCGGGCCCAGCATTTT CASSFARQGPRAQHF
TRBJ2-3 . . TRBV9 TGTGCCAGCAGCGTAGGAACTACCACTAGCACAGATACGCAGTATTTT CASSVGTTTSTDTQYF
TRBJ2-2 . . TRBV7-2 TGTGCCAGCAACAAGGAGGGGGCGGGCACCGGGGAGCTGTTTTTT CASNKEGAGTGELFF
TRBJ1-5 . . TRBV9 TGTGCCAGCACCCAAGGGGCAGCAAATCAGCCCCAGCATTTT CASTQGAANQPQHF
TRBJ1-1 . TRBD1 TRBV10-1 TGCGCCAGCAGTGGGAGGGGGCCAGACACTGAAGCTTTCTTT CASSGRGPDTEAFF
TRBJ1-2 . TRBD1 TRBV6-5 TGTGCCAGCAGGGGACAGTTAAATAACTATGGCTACACCTTC CASRGQLNNYGYTF
TRBJ1-2 few . TRBV18 TGTGCCAGCTCACTCAGGGATTTCTATGGCTACACCTTC CASSLRDFYGYTF
TRBJ1-1 . . TRBV7-6 TGTGCCAGCAGCTTAGCGCAGGGAGGGGAAGCTTTCTTT CASSLAQGGEAFF
TRBJ2-7 few TRBD2 TRBV19 TGTGCCAGTAGTATGGTGGGACTAGCGGGAAACTACGAGCAGTACTTC CASSMVGLAGNYEQYF
TRBJ2-1 . TRBD2 TRBV7-2 TGTGCCAGCAGCTTAGCGCAAGCGGGGGGGTGGAATGAGCAGTTCTTC CASSLAQAGGWNEQFF
TRBJ2-7 . TRBD2 TRBV27 TGTGCCAGCAGCCGGGACTACCGAAGGGCGCAGTACTTC CASSRDYRRAQYF
TRBJ2-5 few TRBD1 TRBV29-1 TGCAGCGTTAGGACAGGCCAAGAGACCCAGTACTTC CSVRTGQETQYF
TRBJ1-4 . TRBD1 TRBV30 TGTGCCTGGAGTCCCCCAGGGGGCGCGGGTGAAAAACTGTTTTTT CAWSPPGGAGEKLFF
TRBJ1-3 . . TRBV19 TGTGCCAGTAGCCCAGTCGGCGGATGGAGCTCTGGAAACACCATATATTTT CASSPVGGWSSGNTIYF
TRBJ2-2 . TRBD1 TRBV10-3 TGTGCCATCAGGGGGACAGGGTTCACCGGGGAGCTGTTTTTT CAIRGTGFTGELFF
TRBJ1-1 few TRBD1 TRBV5-1 TGCGCCAGCAGCCGACAGGGGTCGAACACTGAAGCTTTCTTT CASSRQGSNTEAFF
TRBJ2-1 . . TRBV6-4 TGTGCCACCCCTAGTTACAATGAGCAGTTCTTC CATPSYNEQFF
TRBJ2-1 . TRBD2 TRBV6-1 TGTGCCAGCAGTGACCCCGGGACTAGGGTCTACAATGAGCAGTTCTTC CASSDPGTRVYNEQFF
TRBJ2-5 few . TRBV5-4 TGTGCCAGCAGCACCGGTCCGTCCGGGAGACAAGAGACCCAGTACTTC CASSTGPSGRQETQYF
TRBJ2-1 . . TRBV27 TGTGCCAGCAGTAGGAGCTCCTACAATGAGCAGTTCTTC CASSRSSYNEQFF
TRBJ1-5 . . TRBV6-5 TGTGCCAGCAGACGGGACTCTAATCAGCCCCAGCATTTT CASRRDSNQPQHF
TRBJ2-5 . . TRBV11-2 TGTGCCAGCAGCTTAACGACTAAAGAGACCCAGTACTTC CASSLTTKETQYF
TRBJ2-3 . . TRBV6-5 TGTGCCAGCAGTTACTCGAGGAGGGCAGAAACAGATACGCAGTATTTT CASSYSRRAETDTQYF
TRBJ1-6 . TRBD1 TRBV18 TGTGCCAGCTCACCAGCGATTGGGACAGATAATTCACCCCTCCACTTT CASSPAIGTDNSPLHF
TRBJ1-5 . . TRBV4-2 TGTGCCAGCAGCCAAGATTTGTCCAGGCTGATCCAGCCCCAGCATTTT CASSQDLSRLIQPQHF